Below are 25 T cell receptor beta chains sequenced from a single sample in a study of blood T cells in healthy people across ages. Using a J-beta primer mix together with a sample-barcoded 5' primer, a second PCR was run for roughly 6 to 12 cycles. A single record per CDR3 protein comes from TCRdb applying MiXCR to the 5' RACE reads. The data hold some 900,000 distinct CDR3 sequences, with 29% observed a single time. The sequenced sample consisted of blood. These receptors were taken from an elderly woman in good health.

This clonotype was counted a single time. This sequence joins TRBV28 and TRBJ1-2; D call uncertain. From germline, CDR1 is MDHEN and CDR2 SYDVKM. V lost 5 bases and J 5 bases, leaving 18 bases between the germline ends. There are 15 residues in the CDR3. This CDR3 reads CASSPGGEGQYGYTF. The CDR3 nucleotides are TGTGCCAGCAGTCCGGGAGGCGAGGGCCAATATGGCTACACCTTC.

The chain employs TRBV7-2 and TRBJ2-5; 7 nucleotides agree with TRBD2. Trimming removed 2 bases from V and 1 base from J; junction bases left unmatched: 7. The V gene's germline CDR1 is SGHTA and CDR2 FQGNSA. The CDR3 covers 16 residues. The CDR3: CASSLSSGSGQETQYF. The CDR3 DNA sequence: TGTGCCAGCAGCTTATCTAGCGGTTCGGGCCAAGAGACCCAGTACTTC. Looking up the rest from reference TRBV7-2 and TRBJ2-5 gives the full variable domain: GAGVSQSPSNKVTEKGKDVELRCDPISGHTALYWYRQSLGQGLEFLIYFQGNSAPDKSGLPSDRFSAERTGGSVSTLTIQRTQQEDSAVYLCASSLSSGSGQETQYFGPGTRLLVL.

A remark on this clonotype: A read error may be the cause here, since a much bigger clone is one base away. This rearrangement joins TRBV5-1 to TRBJ1-4; no reliable D call. This CDR3 comprises 16 residues. Germline loops: CDR1 SGHRS, CDR2 YFSETQ. For the CDR3, the DNA is TGCGCCAGCAACTTGACCCTGACGACCACTAATGAAAAACTGTTTTTT. It specifies CASNLTLTTTNEKLFF. The full variable domain, completed using reference TRBV5-1 and TRBJ1-4, is KAGVTQTPRYLIKTRGQQVTLSCSPISGHRSVSWYQQTPGQGLQFLFEYFSETQRNKGNFPGRFSGRQFSNSRSEMNVSTLELGDSALYLCASNLTLTTTNEKLFFGSGTQLSVL.

CDR3 sequence reads: CASSPDSGYGYTF. DNA for the CDR3: TGCGCCAGCAGCCCCGATTCGGGCTATGGCTACACCTTC. The J gene is TRBJ1-2, the V gene TRBV5-1; D uncertain. The CDR3 is 13 amino acids. The V end was cut by 4 bases, the J end by 4 bases, with 11 bases between. The germline CDR1 and CDR2 sequences are SGHRS and YFSETQ.

This clonotype was detected only a few times. The chain uses TRBV9 and TRBJ1-1; no firm D call. Deletions cut 4 bases from V and 10 bases from J, with 14 bases between. This CDR3 is built from 12 residues. Germline CDR1 reads SGDLS; CDR2 reads YYNGEE. CDR3 in DNA: TGTGCCAGCAGCCCCATGTTATCCGGAGCTTTCTTT. Translating gives CASSPMLSGAFF. Full variable domain (outside the CDR3, taken from reference TRBV9 and TRBJ1-1): DSGVTQTPKHLITATGQRVTLRCSPRSGDLSVYWYQQSLDQGLQFLIQYYNGEERAKGNILERFSAQQFPDLHSELNLSSLELGDSALYFCASSPMLSGAFFGQGTRLTVV.

This clonotype was observed a handful of times. Since a much larger clone is just one base distant, this may be a read error. The chain has TRBV14 and TRBJ2-3; D possibly corresponds to TRBD2 (7 bases). The CDR3 is made up of 14 amino acids. CDR1 is SGHDN, CDR2 FVKESK, per germline. V lost 1 base and J lost 4, with 9 bases in between. CDR3 bases: TGTGCCAGCAGCCAAGCGGGGGGCCCAGATACGCAGTATTTT. It codes for CASSQAGGPDTQYF.

Many counts were recorded for this clonotype. CDR3 amino acids: CASSPSSVDEQFF. As DNA, the CDR3 is TGTGCCAGCAGCCCTTCTAGCGTGGATGAGCAGTTCTTC. The V call is TRBV11-2, the J call TRBJ2-1; D is perhaps TRBD2 (6 bases). V gave up 5 bases and J gave up 8 bases, with 13 bases separating them. Germline loops: CDR1 SGHAT, CDR2 FQNNGV. The CDR3 loop spans 13 amino acids.

This clonotype appeared a few times. The V gene is TRBV28, the J gene TRBJ2-7; possibly TRBD1 or TRBD2 for D (5 bases each). Trimming pared 2 bases from V and 3 bases from J, leaving 14 bases between. This CDR3 comprises 15 residues. Germline CDR1 reads MDHEN; CDR2 reads SYDVKM. CDR3 nucleotide sequence: TGTGCCAGCAGTTTAGAAGGGACCGGAGGCTACGAGCAGTACTTC. It yields the protein CASSLEGTGGYEQYF.

There are many counts of this clonotype. The chain has TRBV4-3 and TRBJ2-4; no reliable D call. This CDR3 is built from 13 residues. Germline V CDR1 and CDR2: LGHNA, YSLEER. Deletions cut 0 bases from V and 6 bases from J, with 6 bases between. The CDR3, as DNA: TGCGCCAGCAGCCAAGAACGTGCAAACATTCAGTACTTC. Residues: CASSQERANIQYF.

The chain couples TRBV7-2 to TRBJ2-3, with TRBD2 matching 7 bases. CDR1 SGHTA and CDR2 FQGNSA come from the germline V gene. The CDR3 length is 18 residues. V gave up 0 bases and J gave up 0 bases; unmatched junction bases: 9. CDR3 protein: CASSLAHRAGVSTDTQYF. CDR3 nucleotide sequence: TGTGCCAGCAGCTTAGCGCACCGGGCGGGGGTGAGCACAGATACGCAGTATTTT.

This chain connects TRBV20-1 to TRBJ2-7; 9 nucleotides agree with TRBD1. The germline CDR1 and CDR2 sequences are DFQATT and SNEGSKA (reference sequence). CDR3 size: 15 residues. J was trimmed by 7 bases and V by 6 bases; bases with no gene match: 16. This chain's CDR3 is CSARPPGTGCNEQYF. In nucleotides, the CDR3 is TGCAGTGCGCGGCCCCCCGGGACAGGGTGTAATGAGCAGTACTTC.

A word on this clonotype: A much larger clone is a single base away; this may be a read error. V gene TRBV5-1 combines with J gene TRBJ2-1; 8 nucleotides match TRBD2. This CDR3 has 16 residues. Germline trimming cut 3 bases from V and 2 bases from J; bases unmatched to any gene: 7. Germline values: CDR1 SGHRS, CDR2 YFSETQ. CDR3 loop: CASSSGGGSPYNEQFF. The DNA for the CDR3 is TGCGCCAGCAGCTCGGGAGGGGGGAGCCCCTACAATGAGCAGTTCTTC.

In its sample, this clonotype was seen many times. The V and J genes are TRBV7-2 and TRBJ2-7, with TRBD1 matching 8 bases. Germline V lookup: CDR1 SGHTA, CDR2 FQGNSA. The CDR3 totals 14 residues. Unmatched junction bases numbered 3, after V lost 5 bases and J lost 0 bases. The CDR3 here is CASSGQGYSYEQYF. In nucleotides, the CDR3 is TGTGCCAGCAGCGGACAGGGCTACTCCTACGAGCAGTACTTC.

On this clonotype: Just one base apart from a much larger clone, this may be a read error. This sequence joins TRBV7-8 and TRBJ2-3; D remains ambiguous. This CDR3 region has 14 residues. In germline, CDR1 is SGHVS, CDR2 FQNEAQ. DNA of the CDR3: TGTGCCAACAGCTTAGTTGGCCTCACAGATACGCAGTATTTT. This sequence encodes CANSLVGLTDTQYF.

At least ten counts were recorded for this clonotype. The chain combines TRBV29-1 with TRBJ2-5; 10 nucleotides align to TRBD1. The CDR3 is 14 amino acids. The J segment lost 2 bases and the V segment lost 4 bases, leaving 4 bases of the junction unmatched. CDR1 is SQVTM and CDR2 is ANQGSEA in the germline V gene. DNA of the CDR3: TGCAGCGTTGGGGACAGGGGTAGGCAAGAGACCCAGTACTTC. Encoded protein: CSVGDRGRQETQYF.

There are many counts of this clonotype. CDR3 DNA sequence: TGTGCCATCAGTGAGAATAAGGGCAACAATCAGCCCCAGCATTTT. The encoded protein is CAISENKGNNQPQHF. This rearrangement joins TRBV10-3 to TRBJ1-5; D not certain. The germline V gene encodes CDR1 ENHRY and CDR2 SYGVKD. V was trimmed by 2 bases and J by 3 bases, leaving 11 bases between them. The CDR3 runs to 15 residues.

This chain joins TRBV7-2 and TRBJ2-1; D perhaps matches TRBD2 (6 bases). The ends were cut back, 1 base at V and 5 bases at J, with 12 bases in the middle. The CDR3 runs to 15 residues. The germline CDR1 and CDR2 sequences are SGHTA and FQGNSA. The CDR3 coding sequence is TGTGCCAGCAGCTTAGTGGCGGGGAATAACAATGAGCAGTTCTTC. Its translation: CASSLVAGNNNEQFF.

This clonotype occurred a few times. The chain couples TRBV7-2 to TRBJ1-6; 7 bases are shared with TRBD1. The CDR3 is made up of 16 amino acids. The junction had 6 bases not matched to a gene; V was cut back by 0 bases and J by 7 bases. Germline-derived CDR1 and CDR2 are SGHTA and FQGNSA. In DNA form, the CDR3 reads TGTGCCAGCAGCTTAGCGCAAGGACAGGTGAATTCACCCCTCCACTTT. Protein: CASSLAQGQVNSPLHF.

This clonotype was counted only a few times. A much more abundant neighbour one base away suggests this may be a read error. V and J are TRBV7-8 and TRBJ2-7; D unclear. V lost 1 base to trimming and J lost 7 bases, with 11 bases between them. The CDR3 length is 13 residues. Germline V lookup: CDR1 SGHVS, CDR2 FQNEAQ. The CDR3 protein is CASSLVRRGEQYF. CDR3 nucleotide sequence: TGTGCCAGCAGCTTAGTTCGTAGAGGTGAGCAGTACTTC.

Note on this clonotype: A much larger clone differs by one base, so this may be a read error. V gene TRBV7-9 combines with J gene TRBJ2-5; D is perhaps TRBD1 or TRBD2 (5 bases each). With 5 bases removed from V and 4 bases from J, the gap between germline ends came to 17 bases. This CDR3 has 15 residues. The germline gives CDR1 SEHNR, CDR2 FQNEAQ (reference sequence). In DNA, the CDR3 is TGTGCCAGCAGCCGTACCGGGGCAGGAATAGAGACCCAGTACTTC. Its protein is CASSRTGAGIETQYF.

A remark on this clonotype: A much bigger clone sits one base away, suggesting this may be a read error. The chain's CDR3 is CASGRQGHGYTF. The CDR3, as DNA: TGTGCCAGCGGCCGGCAGGGGCATGGCTACACCTTC. The chain uses TRBV7-9 and TRBJ1-2, with a tentative D call TRBD1 (6 bases). Trimming shortened V by 8 bases and J by 6 bases, and 13 bases separated the two germline ends. The CDR3 spans 12 residues. Germline CDR1 is SEHNR and CDR2 is FQNEAQ (reference sequence).

Ten or more counts support this clonotype. The chain recombines TRBV7-2 with TRBJ1-2; no definite D call. The length of the CDR3 is 13 residues. CDR1 and CDR2 from the germline V gene are SGHTA and FQGNSA. Deletions cut 5 bases from V and 4 bases from J, with 11 bases between. CDR3 DNA: TGTGCCAGCAGCACCCCGGGCAGCTATGGCTACACCTTC. It yields the protein CASSTPGSYGYTF. Full variable domain (remainder filled in from reference TRBV7-2 and TRBJ1-2): GAGVSQSPSNKVTEKGKDVELRCDPISGHTALYWYRQSLGQGLEFLIYFQGNSAPDKSGLPSDRFSAERTGGSVSTLTIQRTQQEDSAVYLCASSTPGSYGYTFGSGTRLTVV.

This clonotype was detected many times. This sequence joins TRBV7-2 and TRBJ1-4; 8 nucleotides agree with TRBD1. Germline V CDR1 and CDR2: SGHTA, FQGNSA. The CDR3 totals 14 residues. The ends lost 6 bases at V and 8 bases at J; junction bases unmatched: 8. The CDR3 here is CASSFTGGGEKLFF. In DNA, the CDR3 is TGTGCCAGCAGTTTCACAGGGGGTGGAGAAAAACTGTTTTTT.

This chain links TRBV6-2 or TRBV6-3 with TRBJ1-6; D not resolved. Germline V gene lookup returns CDR1 MNHEY and CDR2 SVGEGT. The germline V and J ends were trimmed by 6 bases and 0 bases, with 12 bases remaining between them. This CDR3 comprises 16 residues. Here the CDR3 reads CASSYDRASYNSPLHF. The CDR3 coding sequence is TGTGCCAGCAGCTATGACCGAGCCTCCTATAATTCACCCCTCCACTTT.

The sample holds many counts of this clonotype. The genes are TRBV7-2 and TRBJ2-7; D is ambiguous. CDR1 is SGHTA, CDR2 FQGNSA, per germline. The CDR3 runs to 12 residues. Between the trimmed V and J ends, which lost 3 bases and 6 bases, there was a span of 9 bases. CDR3 sequence (DNA): TGTGCCAGCAGCTTGATGGTCTCCGAGCAGTACTTC. Amino acids: CASSLMVSEQYF.